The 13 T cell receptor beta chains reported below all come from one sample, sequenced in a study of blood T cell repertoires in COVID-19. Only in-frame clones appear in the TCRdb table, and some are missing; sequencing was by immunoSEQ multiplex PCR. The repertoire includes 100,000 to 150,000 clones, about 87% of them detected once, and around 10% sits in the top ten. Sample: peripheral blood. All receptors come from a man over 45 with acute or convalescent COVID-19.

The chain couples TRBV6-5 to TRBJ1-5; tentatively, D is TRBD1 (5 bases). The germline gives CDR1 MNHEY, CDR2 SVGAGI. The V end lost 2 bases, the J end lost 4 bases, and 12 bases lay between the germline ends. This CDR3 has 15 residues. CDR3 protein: CASSYGNTGNQPQHF. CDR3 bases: TGTGCCAGCAGTTACGGTAACACAGGAAATCAGCCCCAGCATTTT.

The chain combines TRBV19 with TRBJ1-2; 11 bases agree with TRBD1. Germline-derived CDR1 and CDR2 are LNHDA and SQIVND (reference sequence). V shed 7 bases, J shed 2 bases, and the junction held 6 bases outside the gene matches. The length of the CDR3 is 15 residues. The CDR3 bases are TGTGCCAGTACCGGGACAGGGGGACTAAACTATGGCTACACCTTC. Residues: CASTGTGGLNYGYTF.

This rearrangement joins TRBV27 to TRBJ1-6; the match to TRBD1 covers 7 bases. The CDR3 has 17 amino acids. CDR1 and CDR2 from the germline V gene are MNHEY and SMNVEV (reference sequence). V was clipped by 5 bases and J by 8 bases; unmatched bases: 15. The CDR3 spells CASSRRQGPDNYSPLHF. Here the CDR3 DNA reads TGTGCCAGCAGTCGTCGACAGGGTCCCGATAATTATTCACCCCTCCACTTT.

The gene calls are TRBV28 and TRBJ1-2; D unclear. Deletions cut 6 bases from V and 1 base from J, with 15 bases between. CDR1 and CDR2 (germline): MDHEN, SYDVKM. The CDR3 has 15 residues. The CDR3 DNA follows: TGTGCCAGCAGCCGCCTAGGTGAGGGTAACTATGGCTACACCTTC. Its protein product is CASSRLGEGNYGYTF.

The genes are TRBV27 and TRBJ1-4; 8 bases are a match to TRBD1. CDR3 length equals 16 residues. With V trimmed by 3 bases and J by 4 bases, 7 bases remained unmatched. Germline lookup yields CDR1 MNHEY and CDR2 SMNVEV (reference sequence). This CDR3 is CASSFRTGSSNEKLFF. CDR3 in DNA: TGTGCCAGCAGTTTTCGGACAGGGAGTAGTAATGAAAAACTGTTTTTT.

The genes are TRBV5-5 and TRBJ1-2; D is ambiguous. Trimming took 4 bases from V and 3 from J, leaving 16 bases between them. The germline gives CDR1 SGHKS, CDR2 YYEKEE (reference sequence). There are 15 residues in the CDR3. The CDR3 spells CASSGPRVDDYGYTF. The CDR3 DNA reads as TGTGCCAGCAGCGGGCCGCGGGTAGATGACTATGGCTACACCTTC.

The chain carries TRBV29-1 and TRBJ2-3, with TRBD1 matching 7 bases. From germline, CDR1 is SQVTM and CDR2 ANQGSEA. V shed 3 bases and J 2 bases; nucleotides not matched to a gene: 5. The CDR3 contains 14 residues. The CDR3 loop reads CSVEKGAVTDTQYF. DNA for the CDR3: TGCAGCGTTGAGAAGGGGGCCGTCACAGATACGCAGTATTTT.

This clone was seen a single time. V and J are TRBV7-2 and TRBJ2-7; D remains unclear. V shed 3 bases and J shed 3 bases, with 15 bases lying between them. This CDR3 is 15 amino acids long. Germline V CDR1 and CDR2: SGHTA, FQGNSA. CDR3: CASSFEVRSFYEQYF. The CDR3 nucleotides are TGTGCCAGCAGCTTTGAGGTCCGTTCCTTCTACGAGCAGTACTTC.

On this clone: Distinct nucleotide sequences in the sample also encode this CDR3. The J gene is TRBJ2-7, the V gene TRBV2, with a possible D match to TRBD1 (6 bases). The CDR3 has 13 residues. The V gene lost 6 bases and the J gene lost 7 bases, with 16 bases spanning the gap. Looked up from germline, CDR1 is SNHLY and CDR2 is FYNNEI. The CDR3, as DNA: TGTGCCAGCAGCCCAAGGGGGAGAAGTGAGCAGTACTTC. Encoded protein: CASSPRGRSEQYF. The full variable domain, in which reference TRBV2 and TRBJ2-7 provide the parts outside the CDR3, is EPEVTQTPSHQVTQMGQEVILRCVPISNHLYFYWYRQILGQKVEFLVSFYNNEISEKSEIFDDQFSVERPDGSNFTLKIRSTKLEDSAMYFCASSPRGRSEQYFGPGTRLTVT.

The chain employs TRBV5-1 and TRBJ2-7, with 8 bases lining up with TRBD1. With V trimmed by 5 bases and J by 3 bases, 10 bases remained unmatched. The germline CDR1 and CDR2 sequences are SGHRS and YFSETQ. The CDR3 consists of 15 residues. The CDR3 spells CASRTGTGPLYEQYF. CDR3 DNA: TGCGCCAGCAGAACCGGGACAGGCCCTCTCTACGAGCAGTACTTC. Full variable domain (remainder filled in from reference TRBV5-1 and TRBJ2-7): KAGVTQTPRYLIKTRGQQVTLSCSPISGHRSVSWYQQTPGQGLQFLFEYFSETQRNKGNFPGRFSGRQFSNSRSEMNVSTLELGDSALYLCASRTGTGPLYEQYFGPGTRLTVT.

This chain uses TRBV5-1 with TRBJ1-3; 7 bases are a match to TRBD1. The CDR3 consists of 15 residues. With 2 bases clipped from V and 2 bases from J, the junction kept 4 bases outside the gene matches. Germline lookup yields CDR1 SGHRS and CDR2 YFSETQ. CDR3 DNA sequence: TGCGCCAGCAGCTTTCTTACAGGGGCTGGAAACACCATATATTTT. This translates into CASSFLTGAGNTIYF.

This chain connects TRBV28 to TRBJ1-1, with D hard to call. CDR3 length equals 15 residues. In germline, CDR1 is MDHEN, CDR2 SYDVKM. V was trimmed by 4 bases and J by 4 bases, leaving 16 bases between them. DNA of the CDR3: TGTGCCAGCAGTTCCGCGGACTTTCAAGGCACTGAAGCTTTCTTT. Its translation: CASSSADFQGTEAFF.

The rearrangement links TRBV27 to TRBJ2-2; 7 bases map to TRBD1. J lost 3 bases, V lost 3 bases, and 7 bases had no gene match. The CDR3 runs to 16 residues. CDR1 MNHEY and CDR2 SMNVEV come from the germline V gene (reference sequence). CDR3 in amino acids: CASSFLHQGDTGELFF. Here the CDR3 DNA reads TGTGCCAGCAGTTTCTTGCATCAGGGGGACACCGGGGAGCTGTTTTTT.